Following are 9 T cell receptor beta chains from one sample sequenced in a study of human T cells and chemical hapten exposure. This sample's time point: patch test 1, 2 weeks after DPC sensitization. The treatment is: therapeutic diphenylcyclopropenone sensitization with weekly scalp DPC. Via MiXCR, TCRdb re-called the RACE reads, giving one row per CDR3 protein. Here the sample spans approximately 350,000 distinct CDR3 sequences, around 7% being singletons. Sequencing used whole blood, obtained in connection with sensitization to the hapten diphenylcyclopropenone (DPC). The receptors come from a woman under 30 with alopecia areata. Some clones in this sample may be carry-over from other donors' samples.

This chain connects TRBV6-5 to TRBJ2-2; D gene uncertain. In germline, CDR1 is MNHEY, CDR2 SVGAGI. This CDR3 spans 11 amino acids. V lost 8 bases to trimming and J lost 7 bases, with 8 bases between them. The CDR3, as DNA: TGTGCCAGCCTCCATGTCGGGGAGCTGTTTTTT. Its translation is CASLHVGELFF.

This clonotype was counted many times. The J gene is TRBJ2-7, the V gene TRBV10-3; tentatively, D is TRBD1 (5 bases). This CDR3 has 15 amino acids. Germline CDR1 and CDR2: ENHRY and SYGVKD. V dropped 3 bases and J dropped 2 bases, with 14 bases sitting between them. The CDR3 DNA reads TGTGCCATCAGTGACCCTACAGGAACCCCCTACGAGCAGTACTTC. Translated: CAISDPTGTPYEQYF.

This clonotype was detected a few times. The V gene is TRBV7-2, the J gene TRBJ1-5; no clear D. The V gene's germline CDR1 is SGHTA and CDR2 FQGNSA. The length of the CDR3 is 13 residues. V lost 4 bases, J lost 4 bases, and 8 bases lay in between. The CDR3 DNA reads as TGTGCCAGCAGCTCGACGGTTAATCAGCCCCAGCATTTT. It specifies CASSSTVNQPQHF.

This clonotype was recorded at least ten times. V and J are TRBV20-1 and TRBJ1-2; D is uncertain. In germline, CDR1 is DFQATT, CDR2 SNEGSKA (reference sequence). Between the trimmed V and J ends, which lost 6 bases and 5 bases, there was a span of 16 bases. The CDR3 totals 13 residues. In nucleotides, the CDR3 is TGCAGTGCCCCGAGGGAGGAGGTATATGGCTACACCTTC. Residues: CSAPREEVYGYTF.

This chain connects TRBV18 to TRBJ1-4; D is undetermined. Germline CDR1 is KGHSH and CDR2 is LQKENI. This CDR3 is 13 amino acids long. V was cut by 6 bases and J by 5 bases, with 10 bases left in between. CDR3 in amino acids: CASSPAANEKLFF. The CDR3 DNA is TGTGCCAGCTCCCCGGCAGCAAATGAAAAACTGTTTTTT. The full variable domain, with the rest looked up from reference TRBV18 and TRBJ1-4, is NAGVMQNPRHLVRRRGQEARLRCSPMKGHSHVYWYRQLPEEGLKFMVYLQKENIIDESGMPKERFSAEFPKEGPSILRIQQVVRGDSAAYFCASSPAANEKLFFGSGTQLSVL.

The V and J genes are TRBV7-2 and TRBJ2-1, with TRBD2 identical over 14 bases. CDR1 and CDR2 (germline): SGHTA, FQGNSA. The CDR3 extends over 14 amino acids. V lost 5 bases, J lost 14 bases, and 8 bases stayed unmatched. CDR3 sequence reads: CASSPTSGGAYKFF. CDR3 bases: TGTGCCAGCAGCCCGACTAGCGGGGGGGCGTATAAGTTCTTC.

This clonotype appeared a few times. The V and J genes are TRBV7-2 and TRBJ2-3; 11 positions match TRBD2. V was clipped by 5 bases and J by 4 bases; unmatched bases: 8. Germline assignment: CDR1 SGHTA and CDR2 FQGNSA. The CDR3 totals 16 residues. The CDR3 sequence: CASSLYLAGGPDTQYF. CDR3 sequence (DNA): TGTGCCAGCAGCCTATACTTAGCGGGGGGGCCAGATACGCAGTATTTT.

This clonotype has at least ten counts. In DNA form, the CDR3 reads TGTGCCAGCAGCGGGACTGCCATAGAGGAGACCCAGTACTTC. Translation: CASSGTAIEETQYF. The chain links TRBV9 to TRBJ2-5, with D possibly TRBD2 on 5 matching bases. The CDR3 has 14 amino acids. Germline V CDR1 and CDR2: SGDLS, YYNGEE. V was cut by 3 bases and J by 5 bases, with 14 bases left in between.

This clonotype was detected ten times or more. The chain links TRBV6-6 to TRBJ2-3, with D possibly called TRBD1 or TRBD2 (7 bases each). The CDR3 runs 17 residues. With 5 bases removed from V and 4 bases from J, the gap between germline ends came to 22 bases. CDR1 and CDR2 (germline): MNHNY, SVGAGI (reference sequence). CDR3 region: CASSPPRAGGGPDTQYF. CDR3 coding DNA: TGTGCCAGCAGTCCTCCCCGAGCAGGGGGAGGGCCAGATACGCAGTATTTT.